This TCR beta chain was obtained from a study of blood T cell repertoires in COVID-19. Enrolment of Seattle patients took place during active infection, and they were followed longitudinally. Data came from immunoSEQ multiplex PCR; TCRdb stores just in-frame clones and leaves some out. Among more than 300,000 clones listed, 70% to 90% were seen once. What was sequenced was peripheral blood. This TCR derives from a woman under 40 with COVID-19, enrolled during active disease.

The CDR3 is CASSKVGGHYTGELFF. In DNA, the CDR3 is TGTGCCAGCAGCAAAGTCGGGGGTCACTACACCGGGGAGCTGTTTTTT. The chain is built from TRBV21-1 and TRBJ2-2; the tabulated D call, TRBD2, remains unverified against the DNA. TRBV21-1 is termed a pseudogene. CDR3 length equals 16 residues.